A selection of T cell receptor beta chains follows, all from one sample in a study of blood T cell repertoires in COVID-19. Libraries were prepared by immunoSEQ multiplex PCR; TCRdb keeps only in-frame clonotypes and omits some of them. The repertoire holds some 510,000 clones, with roughly 88% as singletons. The sample taken for sequencing was PBMCs or T cells enriched from blood (not recorded which). These receptors came from a middle-aged woman who had recovered from COVID-19. Each CDR3 is given with its conserved first and last residue. The order of the fields is D gene, CDR3 length, clone size, J gene, V gene, CDR3 protein, CDR3 DNA. D genes are given only for firm matches. Clone size is shown for a subset of rows, as once, few, many or a class of expanded clone.

d_gene: -; len: 12; abundance: -; j_gene: TRBJ1-1; v_gene: TRBV29-1; CDR3aa: CSAFSGQLPAFF; CDR3nt: TGCAGCGCGTTCTCAGGGCAGCTTCCAGCTTTCTTT
d_gene: -; len: 12; abundance: -; j_gene: TRBJ2-1; v_gene: TRBV3-1/TRBV3-2; CDR3aa: CASSLGGVEQFF; CDR3nt: TGTGCCAGCAGCCTAGGGGGGGTCGAGCAGTTCTTC
d_gene: -; len: 14; abundance: -; j_gene: TRBJ2-7; v_gene: TRBV5-1; CDR3aa: CASSVNRVAYEQYF; CDR3nt: TGCGCCAGCAGTGTTAACCGGGTCGCCTACGAGCAGTACTTC
d_gene: -; len: 16; abundance: -; j_gene: TRBJ1-1; v_gene: TRBV18; CDR3aa: CASSDYAPSTNTEAFF; CDR3nt: TGTGCCAGCTCAGACTACGCCCCCTCAACCAACACTGAAGCTTTCTTT
d_gene: -; len: 14; abundance: -; j_gene: TRBJ2-2; v_gene: TRBV20-1; CDR3aa: CSASRGSGTGELFF; CDR3nt: TGCAGTGCTAGTCGGGGTAGCGGCACCGGGGAGCTGTTTTTT
d_gene: TRBD1; len: 15; abundance: -; j_gene: TRBJ1-5; v_gene: TRBV27; CDR3aa: CASSSFGTENQPQHF; CDR3nt: TGTGCCAGCAGTTCCTTTGGGACAGAGAATCAGCCCCAGCATTTT
d_gene: TRBD2; len: 15; abundance: -; j_gene: TRBJ2-7; v_gene: TRBV9; CDR3aa: CASSATSGSWYEQYF; CDR3nt: TGTGCCAGCAGCGCGACTAGCGGGAGTTGGTACGAGCAGTACTTC
d_gene: TRBD1; len: 17; abundance: -; j_gene: TRBJ1-5; v_gene: TRBV5-1; CDR3aa: CASSLGGTENSNQPQHF; CDR3nt: TGCGCCAGCAGTCTTGGGGGGACAGAGAATAGCAATCAGCCCCAGCATTTT
d_gene: -; len: 18; abundance: -; j_gene: TRBJ2-7; v_gene: TRBV14; CDR3aa: CASSQVLIRGQKDHEQYF; CDR3nt: TGTGCCAGCAGCCAAGTTTTAATTCGCGGACAGAAGGACCACGAGCAGTACTTC
d_gene: -; len: 18; abundance: -; j_gene: TRBJ1-1; v_gene: TRBV27; CDR3aa: CASREDRSVAGLNTEAFF; CDR3nt: TGTGCCAGCAGAGAAGACAGGTCTGTAGCCGGACTGAACACTGAAGCTTTCTTT
d_gene: -; len: 18; abundance: -; j_gene: TRBJ1-1; v_gene: TRBV14; CDR3aa: CASSQGVAGFGMNTEAFF; CDR3nt: TGTGCCAGCAGCCAAGGAGTGGCGGGTTTTGGCATGAACACTGAAGCTTTCTTT
d_gene: -; len: 13; abundance: -; j_gene: TRBJ2-7; v_gene: TRBV19; CDR3aa: CASARTATYEQYF; CDR3nt: TGTGCCAGCGCTCGGACAGCTACCTACGAGCAGTACTTC
d_gene: -; len: 14; abundance: -; j_gene: TRBJ1-2; v_gene: TRBV11-3; CDR3aa: CASSFDRANYGYTF; CDR3nt: TGTGCCAGCAGCTTCGACAGAGCTAACTATGGCTACACCTTC
d_gene: -; len: 13; abundance: once; j_gene: TRBJ2-5; v_gene: TRBV27; CDR3aa: CASSPRGQETQYF; CDR3nt: TGTGCCAGCAGTCCTCGGGGGCAAGAGACCCAGTACTTC
d_gene: -; len: 15; abundance: -; j_gene: TRBJ2-7; v_gene: TRBV6-6; CDR3aa: CASSYDGGPSYEQYF; CDR3nt: TGTGCCAGCAGTTACGACGGAGGGCCGAGTTACGAGCAGTACTTC
d_gene: TRBD1; len: 16; abundance: once; j_gene: TRBJ2-1; v_gene: TRBV5-1; CDR3aa: CASSFGDRGPEGEQFF; CDR3nt: TGCGCCAGCAGCTTCGGGGACAGGGGGCCGGAGGGTGAGCAGTTCTTC
d_gene: -; len: 14; abundance: -; j_gene: TRBJ2-1; v_gene: TRBV30; CDR3aa: CAWTGISSYNEQFF; CDR3nt: TGTGCCTGGACGGGGATCAGCTCCTACAATGAGCAGTTCTTC
d_gene: TRBD1; len: 15; abundance: -; j_gene: TRBJ1-4; v_gene: TRBV7-8; CDR3aa: CASSIRTGINEKLFF; CDR3nt: TGTGCCAGCAGCATCCGGACAGGGATTAATGAAAAACTGTTTTTT
d_gene: -; len: 11; abundance: -; j_gene: TRBJ2-3; v_gene: TRBV20-1; CDR3aa: CSARDRDTQYF; CDR3nt: TGCAGTGCTAGAGACAGAGATACGCAGTATTTT
d_gene: TRBD2; len: 16; abundance: -; j_gene: TRBJ2-3; v_gene: TRBV4-3; CDR3aa: CASSQDVGRREGPPYF; CDR3nt: TGCGCCAGCAGCCAAGATGTAGGTAGGCGGGAGGGCCCCCCGTATTTT
d_gene: TRBD2; len: 16; abundance: -; j_gene: TRBJ2-1; v_gene: TRBV6-1; CDR3aa: CASSGWTSGRYNEQFF; CDR3nt: TGTGCCAGCAGTGGATGGACTAGCGGCCGATACAATGAGCAGTTCTTC
d_gene: -; len: 14; abundance: once; j_gene: TRBJ1-3; v_gene: TRBV5-8; CDR3aa: CASIQGAGIDTIYF; CDR3nt: TGTGCCAGCATACAGGGTGCCGGTATCGACACCATATATTTT
d_gene: TRBD2; len: 16; abundance: -; j_gene: TRBJ2-5; v_gene: TRBV4-3; CDR3aa: CASSQEGLAGEETQYF; CDR3nt: TGCGCCAGCAGCCAAGAAGGACTAGCGGGAGAAGAGACCCAGTACTTC
d_gene: -; len: 16; abundance: -; j_gene: TRBJ1-1; v_gene: TRBV7-5; CDR3aa: CARSYGRGVENTEAFF; CDR3nt: TGTGCCAGAAGCTATGGAAGGGGTGTGGAGAACACTGAAGCTTTCTTT
d_gene: TRBD2; len: 17; abundance: -; j_gene: TRBJ2-6; v_gene: TRBV27; CDR3aa: CASSAYLLAYGANVLTF; CDR3nt: TGTGCCAGCAGTGCGTATCTACTAGCGTACGGGGCCAACGTCCTGACTTTC
d_gene: -; len: 14; abundance: -; j_gene: TRBJ1-6; v_gene: TRBV27; CDR3aa: CASSLFRNNSPLHF; CDR3nt: TGTGCCAGCAGTTTATTCAGGAATAATTCACCCCTCCACTTT
d_gene: -; len: 16; abundance: -; j_gene: TRBJ1-6; v_gene: TRBV5-1; CDR3aa: CASSYGQGGSNSPLHF; CDR3nt: TGCGCCAGCAGCTACGGTCAGGGAGGGAGCAATTCACCCCTCCACTTT
d_gene: -; len: 15; abundance: few; j_gene: TRBJ1-2; v_gene: TRBV9; CDR3aa: CASSAGGRGNYGYTF; CDR3nt: TGTGCCAGCAGCGCCGGAGGGAGGGGTAACTATGGCTACACCTTC
d_gene: TRBD1; len: 14; abundance: -; j_gene: TRBJ1-2; v_gene: TRBV29-1; CDR3aa: CSAPKGQGAKGYTF; CDR3nt: TGCAGCGCCCCCAAGGGACAGGGGGCAAAAGGCTACACCTTC
d_gene: TRBD2; len: 17; abundance: -; j_gene: TRBJ2-3; v_gene: TRBV15; CDR3aa: CATSPRGTSGLTDTQYF; CDR3nt: TGTGCCACCAGCCCCAGAGGGACTAGCGGACTCACAGATACGCAGTATTTT
d_gene: -; len: 16; abundance: -; j_gene: TRBJ1-5; v_gene: TRBV7-9; CDR3aa: CASSSAEGLSNQPQHF; CDR3nt: TGTGCCAGCAGCTCCGCGGAGGGGCTAAGCAATCAGCCCCAGCATTTT
d_gene: -; len: 18; abundance: -; j_gene: TRBJ2-3; v_gene: TRBV5-1; CDR3aa: CASSFLHDQAGGTDTQYF; CDR3nt: TGCGCCAGCAGCTTTCTACACGATCAAGCGGGTGGCACAGATACGCAGTATTTT
d_gene: -; len: 14; abundance: -; j_gene: TRBJ1-1; v_gene: TRBV5-1; CDR3aa: CASSSQGLGTEAFF; CDR3nt: TGCGCCAGCAGCTCTCAGGGTCTGGGGACTGAAGCTTTCTTT
d_gene: -; len: 13; abundance: once; j_gene: TRBJ1-5; v_gene: TRBV3-1/TRBV3-2; CDR3aa: CASSQGARQPQHF; CDR3nt: TGTGCCAGCAGCCAGGGGGCGCGACAGCCCCAGCATTTT
d_gene: TRBD1; len: 17; abundance: -; j_gene: TRBJ1-2; v_gene: TRBV10-3; CDR3aa: CAIRYRQGGLRGYGYTF; CDR3nt: TGTGCCATCAGATATAGACAGGGGGGCCTTCGCGGGTATGGCTACACCTTC
d_gene: -; len: 14; abundance: -; j_gene: TRBJ2-1; v_gene: TRBV5-1; CDR3aa: CASSLRGTYNEQFF; CDR3nt: TGCGCCAGCAGCTTGAGGGGGACCTACAATGAGCAGTTCTTC
d_gene: TRBD1; len: 13; abundance: -; j_gene: TRBJ1-1; v_gene: TRBV10-3; CDR3aa: CAINPGQETEAFF; CDR3nt: TGTGCCATCAATCCGGGACAGGAGACTGAAGCTTTCTTT
d_gene: TRBD1; len: 12; abundance: -; j_gene: TRBJ1-3; v_gene: TRBV6-5; CDR3aa: CASRDRGNTIYF; CDR3nt: TGTGCCAGCCGGGACAGGGGAAACACCATATATTTT
d_gene: -; len: 13; abundance: once; j_gene: TRBJ1-2; v_gene: TRBV27; CDR3aa: CASSLSPGYGYTF; CDR3nt: TGTGCCAGCAGTTTATCCCCGGGGTATGGCTACACCTTC
d_gene: -; len: 12; abundance: -; j_gene: TRBJ2-7; v_gene: TRBV11-2; CDR3aa: CATTSSRYEQYF; CDR3nt: TGTGCCACCACTAGCTCCCGCTACGAGCAGTACTTC
d_gene: -; len: 13; abundance: -; j_gene: TRBJ2-1; v_gene: TRBV5-1; CDR3aa: CASSLDSYNEQFF; CDR3nt: TGCGCCAGCAGCTTGGACAGCTACAATGAGCAGTTCTTC
d_gene: TRBD1; len: 17; abundance: -; j_gene: TRBJ1-2; v_gene: TRBV15; CDR3aa: CATSRVRQGAIYYGYTF; CDR3nt: TGTGCCACCAGCAGGGTTCGACAGGGGGCTATATACTATGGCTACACCTTC
d_gene: -; len: 15; abundance: -; j_gene: TRBJ1-1; v_gene: TRBV10-3; CDR3aa: CAISESGGSNTEAFF; CDR3nt: TGTGCCATCAGTGAGTCAGGGGGATCGAACACTGAAGCTTTCTTT
d_gene: -; len: 15; abundance: -; j_gene: TRBJ1-5; v_gene: TRBV4-3; CDR3aa: CASSQSLLEEGPQHF; CDR3nt: TGCGCCAGCAGCCAATCTCTGTTGGAGGAAGGGCCCCAGCATTTT
d_gene: -; len: 14; abundance: -; j_gene: TRBJ1-1; v_gene: TRBV2; CDR3aa: CASKGSRGNTEAFF; CDR3nt: TGTGCCTCAAAGGGGAGCAGGGGAAACACTGAAGCTTTCTTT